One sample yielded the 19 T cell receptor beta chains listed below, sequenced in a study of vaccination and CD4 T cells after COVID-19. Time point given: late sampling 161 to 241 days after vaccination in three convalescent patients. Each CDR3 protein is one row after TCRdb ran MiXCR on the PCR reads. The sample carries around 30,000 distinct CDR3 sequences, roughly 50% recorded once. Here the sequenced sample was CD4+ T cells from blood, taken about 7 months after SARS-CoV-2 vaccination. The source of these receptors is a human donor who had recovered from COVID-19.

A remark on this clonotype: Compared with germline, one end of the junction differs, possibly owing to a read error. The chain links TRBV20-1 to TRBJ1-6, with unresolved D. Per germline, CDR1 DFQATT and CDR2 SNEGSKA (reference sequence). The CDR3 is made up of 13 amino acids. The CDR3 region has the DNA TGCGGTGCCGACGACACGCAGAATTCACCCCTCCACTTT. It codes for CGADDTQNSPLHF.

The CDR3 reads CASSPRQSPLHF. The CDR3 DNA is TGTGCCAGCAGCCCCAGACAATCACCCCTCCACTTT. The chain couples TRBV6-1 to TRBJ1-6; D gene ambiguous. This CDR3 has 12 residues. CDR1 and CDR2 from the germline V gene are MNHNS and SASEGT. V was pared by 6 bases and J by 10 bases, with 10 bases between.

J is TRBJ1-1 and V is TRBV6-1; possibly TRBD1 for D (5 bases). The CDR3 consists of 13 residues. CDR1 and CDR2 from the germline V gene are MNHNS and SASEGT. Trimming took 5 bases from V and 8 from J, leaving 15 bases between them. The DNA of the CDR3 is TGTGCCAGCAGTCGGGGACTTAGGTCCGAAGCTTTCTTT. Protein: CASSRGLRSEAFF.

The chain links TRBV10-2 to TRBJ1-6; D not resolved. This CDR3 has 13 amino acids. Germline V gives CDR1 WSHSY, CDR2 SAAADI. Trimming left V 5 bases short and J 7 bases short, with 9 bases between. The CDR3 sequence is CASSSSFNSPLHF. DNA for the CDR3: TGCGCCAGCAGTAGCAGCTTCAATTCACCCCTCCACTTT.

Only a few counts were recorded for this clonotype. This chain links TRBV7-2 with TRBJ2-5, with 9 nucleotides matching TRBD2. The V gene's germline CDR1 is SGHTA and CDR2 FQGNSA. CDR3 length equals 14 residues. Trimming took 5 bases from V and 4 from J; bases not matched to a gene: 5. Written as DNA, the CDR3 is TGTGCCAGCAGCCCGGGACTAGCCGTAGAGACCCAGTACTTC. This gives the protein CASSPGLAVETQYF.

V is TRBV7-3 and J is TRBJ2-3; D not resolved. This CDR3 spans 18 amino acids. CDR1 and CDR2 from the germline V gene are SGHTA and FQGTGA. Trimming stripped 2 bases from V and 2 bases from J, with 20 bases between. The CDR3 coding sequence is TGTGCCAGCAGCTTAGACGGGCGAGCCGGAGTTGTCACAGATACGCAGTATTTT. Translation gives CASSLDGRAGVVTDTQYF.

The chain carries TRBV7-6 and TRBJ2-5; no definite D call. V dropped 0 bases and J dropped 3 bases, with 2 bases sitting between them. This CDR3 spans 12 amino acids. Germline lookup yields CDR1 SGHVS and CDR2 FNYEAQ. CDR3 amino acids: CASSLAEETQYF. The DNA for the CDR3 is TGTGCCAGCAGCTTAGCAGAAGAGACCCAGTACTTC.

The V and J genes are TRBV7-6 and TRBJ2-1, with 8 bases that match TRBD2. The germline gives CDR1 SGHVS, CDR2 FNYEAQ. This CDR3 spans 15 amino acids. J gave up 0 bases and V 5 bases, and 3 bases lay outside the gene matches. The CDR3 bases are TGTGCCAGCAGCCGGGAGGGAGGCTCCTACAATGAGCAGTTCTTC. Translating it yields CASSREGGSYNEQFF. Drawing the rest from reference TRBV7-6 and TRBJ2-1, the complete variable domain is GAGVSQSPRYKVTKRGQDVALRCDPISGHVSLYWYRQALGQGPEFLTYFNYEAQQDKSGLPNDRFSAERPEGSISTLTIQRTEQRDSAMYRCASSREGGSYNEQFFGPGTRLTVL.

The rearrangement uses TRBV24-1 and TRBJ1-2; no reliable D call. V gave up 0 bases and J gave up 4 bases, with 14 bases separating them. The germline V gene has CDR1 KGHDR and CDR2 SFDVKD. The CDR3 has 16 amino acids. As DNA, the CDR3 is TGTGCCACCAGTGATTTGAGCGCCAGTGGAGGCTATGGCTACACCTTC. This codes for CATSDLSASGGYGYTF.

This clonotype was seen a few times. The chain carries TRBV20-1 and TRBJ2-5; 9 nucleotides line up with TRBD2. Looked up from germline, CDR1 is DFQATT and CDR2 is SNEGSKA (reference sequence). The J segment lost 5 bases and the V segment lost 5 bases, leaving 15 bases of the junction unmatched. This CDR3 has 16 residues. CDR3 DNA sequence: TGCAGTGCTCCCCCCGGCGGGAGGGCCCATGCGGAGACCCAGTACTTC. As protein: CSAPPGGRAHAETQYF.

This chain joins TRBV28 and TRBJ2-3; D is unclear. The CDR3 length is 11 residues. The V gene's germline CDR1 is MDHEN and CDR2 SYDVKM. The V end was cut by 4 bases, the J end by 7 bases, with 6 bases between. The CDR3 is CASSSEYTQYF. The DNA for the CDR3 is TGTGCCAGCAGTTCGGAGTATACGCAGTATTTT.

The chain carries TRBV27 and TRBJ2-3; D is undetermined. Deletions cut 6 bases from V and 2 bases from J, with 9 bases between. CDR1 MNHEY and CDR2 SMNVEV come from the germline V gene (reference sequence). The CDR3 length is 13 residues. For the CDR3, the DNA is TGTGCCAGCAGGCCACTTAACACAGATACGCAGTATTTT. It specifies CASRPLNTDTQYF.

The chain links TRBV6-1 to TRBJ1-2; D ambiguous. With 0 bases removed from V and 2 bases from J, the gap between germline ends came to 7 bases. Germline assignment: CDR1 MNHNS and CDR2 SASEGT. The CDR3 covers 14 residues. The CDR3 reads CASSEAEFNYGYTF. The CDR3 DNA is TGTGCCAGCAGTGAAGCTGAATTCAACTATGGCTACACCTTC.

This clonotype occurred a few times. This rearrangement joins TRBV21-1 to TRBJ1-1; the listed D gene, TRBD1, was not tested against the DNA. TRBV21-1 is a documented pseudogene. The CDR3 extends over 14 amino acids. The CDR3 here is CASSNDRAYTEAFF. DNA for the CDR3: TGTGCCAGCAGCAACGACAGGGCGTACACTGAAGCTTTCTTT.

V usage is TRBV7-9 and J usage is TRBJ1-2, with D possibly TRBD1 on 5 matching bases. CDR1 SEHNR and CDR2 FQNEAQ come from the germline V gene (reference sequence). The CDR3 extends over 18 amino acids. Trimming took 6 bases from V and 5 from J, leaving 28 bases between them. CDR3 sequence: CASRLTRGNAITSYGYTF. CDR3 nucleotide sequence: TGTGCCAGCAGATTGACGCGGGGGAACGCAATCACAAGTTATGGCTACACCTTC.

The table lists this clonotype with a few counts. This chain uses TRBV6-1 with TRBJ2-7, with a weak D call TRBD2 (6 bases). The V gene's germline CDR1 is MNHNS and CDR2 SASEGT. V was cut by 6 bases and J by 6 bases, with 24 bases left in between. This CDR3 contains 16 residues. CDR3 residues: CASSDPSDRGYGEQYF. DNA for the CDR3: TGTGCCAGCAGCGATCCTAGCGACCGGGGTTATGGCGAGCAGTACTTC.

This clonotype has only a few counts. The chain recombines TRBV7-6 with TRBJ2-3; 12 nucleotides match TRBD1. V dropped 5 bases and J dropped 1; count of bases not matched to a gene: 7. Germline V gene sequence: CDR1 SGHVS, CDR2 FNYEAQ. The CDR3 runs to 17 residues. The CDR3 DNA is TGTGCCAGCAGCCCGGGGACAGGGGGCGCAGGCACAGATACGCAGTATTTT. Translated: CASSPGTGGAGTDTQYF. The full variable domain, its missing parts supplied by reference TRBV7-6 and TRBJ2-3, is GAGVSQSPRYKVTKRGQDVALRCDPISGHVSLYWYRQALGQGPEFLTYFNYEAQQDKSGLPNDRFSAERPEGSISTLTIQRTEQRDSAMYRCASSPGTGGAGTDTQYFGPGTRLTVL.

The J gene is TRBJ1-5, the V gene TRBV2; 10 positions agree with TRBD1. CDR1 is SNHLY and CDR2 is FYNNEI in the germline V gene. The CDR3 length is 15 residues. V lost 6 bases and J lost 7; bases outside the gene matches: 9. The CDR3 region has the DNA TGTGCCAGCAGCTGGAGGACAGGGGGGCGCCAGCCCCAGCATTTT. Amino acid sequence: CASSWRTGGRQPQHF.

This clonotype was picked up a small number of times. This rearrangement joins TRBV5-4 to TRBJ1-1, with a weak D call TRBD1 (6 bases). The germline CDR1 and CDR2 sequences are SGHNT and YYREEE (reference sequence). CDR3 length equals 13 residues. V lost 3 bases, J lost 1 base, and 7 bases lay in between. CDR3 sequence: CASSSGQNTEAFF. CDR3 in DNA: TGTGCCAGCAGCTCGGGACAGAACACTGAAGCTTTCTTT.